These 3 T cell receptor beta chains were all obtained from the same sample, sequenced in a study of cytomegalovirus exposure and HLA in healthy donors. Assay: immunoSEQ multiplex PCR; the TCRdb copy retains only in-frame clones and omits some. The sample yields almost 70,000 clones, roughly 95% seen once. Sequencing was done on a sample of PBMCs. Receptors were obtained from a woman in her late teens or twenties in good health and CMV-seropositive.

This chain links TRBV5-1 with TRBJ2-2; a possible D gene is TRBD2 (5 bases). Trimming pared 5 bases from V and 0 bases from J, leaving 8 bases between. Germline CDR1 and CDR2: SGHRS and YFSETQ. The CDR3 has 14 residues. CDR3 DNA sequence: TGCGCCAGCAGGGAGGAGCCGAACACCGGGGAGCTGTTTTTT. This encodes CASREEPNTGELFF. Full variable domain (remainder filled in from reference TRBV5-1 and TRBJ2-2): KAGVTQTPRYLIKTRGQQVTLSCSPISGHRSVSWYQQTPGQGLQFLFEYFSETQRNKGNFPGRFSGRQFSNSRSEMNVSTLELGDSALYLCASREEPNTGELFFGEGSRLTVL.

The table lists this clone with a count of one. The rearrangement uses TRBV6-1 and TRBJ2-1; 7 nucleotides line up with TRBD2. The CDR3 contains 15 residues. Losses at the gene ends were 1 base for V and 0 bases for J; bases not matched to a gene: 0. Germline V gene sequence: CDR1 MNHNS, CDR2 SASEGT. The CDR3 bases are TGTGCCAGCAGTGAAGTAGCGGGCTCCTACAATGAGCAGTTCTTC. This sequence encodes CASSEVAGSYNEQFF.

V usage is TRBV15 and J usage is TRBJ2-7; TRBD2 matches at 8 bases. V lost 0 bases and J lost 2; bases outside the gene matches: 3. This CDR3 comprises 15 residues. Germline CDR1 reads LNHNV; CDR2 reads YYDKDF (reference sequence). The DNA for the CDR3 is TGTGCCACCAGCAGAGATAGAGCGGGAGCCTACGAGCAGTACTTC. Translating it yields CATSRDRAGAYEQYF.